This TCR beta chain was profiled in a study of shared T cell receptors in the human thymus. Profiled with immunoSEQ multiplex PCR; TCRdb holds only in-frame clones, not every one. The top ten clones hold approximately 0.011% of a sample with about 660,000 clones, more than 75% of them seen once. This sample was also put to use in a study of human thymus T cells. In that study: Healthy Finnish infants undergoing corrective surgery for congenital heart defects were the donors. Resected material from corrective heart surgery provided the thymus tissue analysed. Unrelated individuals reportedly shared highly overlapping thymic TCR repertoires.

The sequence came from a boy in the first two years of life with a congenital heart defect. Sequences were obtained from thymocytes.

This CDR3 is CASSLRPGDTEAFF. CDR3 DNA: TGTGCCAGCAGCTTAAGACCGGGGGACACTGAAGCTTTCTTT. V usage is TRBV7-3 and J usage is TRBJ1-1, with a weak D call TRBD1 (5 bases). V was shortened by 1 base and J by 3 bases, with 9 bases between the two germline ends. The germline CDR1 and CDR2 sequences are SGHTA and FQGTGA. The CDR3 has 14 residues.